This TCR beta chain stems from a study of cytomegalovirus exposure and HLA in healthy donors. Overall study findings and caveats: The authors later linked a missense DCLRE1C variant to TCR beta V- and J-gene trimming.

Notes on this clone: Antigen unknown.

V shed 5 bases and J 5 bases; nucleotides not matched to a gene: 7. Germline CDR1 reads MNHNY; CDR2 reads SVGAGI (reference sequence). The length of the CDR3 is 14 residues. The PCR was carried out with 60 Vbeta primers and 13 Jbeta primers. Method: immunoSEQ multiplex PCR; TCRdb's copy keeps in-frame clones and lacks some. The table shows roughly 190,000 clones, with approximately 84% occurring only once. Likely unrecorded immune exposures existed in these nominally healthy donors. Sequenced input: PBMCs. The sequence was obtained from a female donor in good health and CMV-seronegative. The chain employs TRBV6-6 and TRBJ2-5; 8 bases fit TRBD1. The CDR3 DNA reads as TGTGCCAGCAGTGTAACAGGGGGTGAGGAGACCCAGTACTTC. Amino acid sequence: CASSVTGGEETQYF.